The 22 T cell receptor beta chains below come from one sample, sequenced in a study of cytomegalovirus exposure and HLA in healthy donors. Researchers ran the PCR with 60 Vbeta and 13 Jbeta primers. Repertoires were generated with immunoSEQ multiplex PCR, while TCRdb's copy carries only in-frame clones and drops some. The table includes approximately 150,000 clones, roughly 80% detected once. Sequenced sample: PBMCs. These receptors came from a woman in her twenties or thirties in good health and CMV-seronegative.

This clone occurred a few times. V is TRBV6-5 and J is TRBJ1-4; no firm D call. The length of the CDR3 is 11 residues. The V end lost 5 bases, the J end lost 7 bases, and 5 bases lay between the germline ends. CDR1 MNHEY and CDR2 SVGAGI come from the germline V gene. The CDR3 sequence is CASSPREKLFF. The CDR3 DNA reads as TGTGCCAGCAGTCCCCGTGAAAAACTGTTTTTT.

The J gene is TRBJ2-3, the V gene TRBV10-3, with D perhaps TRBD2 (6 bases). The ends were cut back, 0 bases at V and 3 bases at J, with 7 bases in the middle. The CDR3 is made up of 14 amino acids. Germline loops: CDR1 ENHRY, CDR2 SYGVKD. In nucleotides, the CDR3 is TGTGCCATCAGTGAGTCGGGGAGGACAGATACGCAGTATTTT. The encoded protein is CAISESGRTDTQYF.

The chain recombines TRBV5-6 with TRBJ1-4, with D unresolved. This CDR3 has 14 residues. The ends were cut back, 1 base at V and 0 bases at J, with 4 bases in the middle. CDR1 and CDR2 from the germline V gene are SGHDT and YYEEEE. The CDR3 DNA sequence: TGTGCCAGCAGCTTGTATGCAACTAATGAAAAACTGTTTTTT. Its protein is CASSLYATNEKLFF. Full variable domain (remainder filled in from reference TRBV5-6 and TRBJ1-4): DAGVTQSPTHLIKTRGQQVTLRCSPKSGHDTVSWYQQALGQGPQFIFQYYEEEERQRGNFPDRFSGHQFPNYSSELNVNALLLGDSALYLCASSLYATNEKLFFGSGTQLSVL.

This clone showed up just a few times. The chain has TRBV30 and TRBJ1-4, with D possibly matching TRBD1 (6 bases). Trimming took off 2 bases at V and 8 bases at J, with 15 bases between the two ends. This CDR3 contains 14 residues. CDR1 is GTSNPN and CDR2 is SVGIG in the germline V gene (reference sequence). CDR3 DNA: TGTGCCTGGAGTCTGGGTAGGGGGGGAGAAAAACTGTTTTTT. The encoded protein is CAWSLGRGGEKLFF. The full variable domain, in which reference TRBV30 and TRBJ1-4 provide the parts outside the CDR3, is SQTIHQWPATLVQPVGSPLSLECTVEGTSNPNLYWYRQAAGRGLQLLFYSVGIGQISSEVPQNLSASRPQDRQFILSSKKLLLSDSGFYLCAWSLGRGGEKLFFGSGTQLSVL.

This clone was picked up one time. V usage is TRBV6-4 and J usage is TRBJ2-5; a possible D gene is TRBD2 (6 bases). From germline, CDR1 is MRHNA and CDR2 SNTAGT. V was clipped by 3 bases and J by 7 bases, with 12 bases between them. The CDR3 runs to 13 residues. The CDR3 DNA follows: TGTGCCAGCAGTGAGGAGGGCTGGGGGACCCAGTACTTC. Translated: CASSEEGWGTQYF.

V usage is TRBV7-9 and J usage is TRBJ2-5; D gene uncertain. The CDR3 sequence is 16 residues long. Germline V gives CDR1 SEHNR, CDR2 FQNEAQ (reference sequence). The ends were cut back, 4 bases at V and 0 bases at J, with 15 bases in the middle. Written as DNA, the CDR3 is TGTGCCAGCAGCTCCGGCCTGAGGCCCTACCAAGAGACCCAGTACTTC. Translation gives CASSSGLRPYQETQYF.

The table lists this clone with a count of one. This rearrangement joins TRBV5-6 to TRBJ2-5, with 8 bases that match TRBD2. V shed 4 bases and J 5 bases; nucleotides not matched to a gene: 7. Germline V gene data show CDR1 as SGHDT and CDR2 as YYEEEE. The CDR3 runs 14 residues. The chain's CDR3 is CASSHPPSGETQYF. CDR3 sequence (DNA): TGTGCCAGCAGCCATCCCCCTAGCGGGGAGACCCAGTACTTC.

The chain uses TRBV27 and TRBJ2-6; D is possibly TRBD1 (6 bases). Germline CDR1 and CDR2: MNHEY and SMNVEV (reference sequence). CDR3 size: 16 residues. Between the trimmed V and J ends, which lost 6 bases and 2 bases, there was a span of 14 bases. The CDR3, as DNA: TGTGCCAGCAGCCGATTACAGGGAACTGGGGCCAACGTCCTGACTTTC. This codes for CASSRLQGTGANVLTF.

The rearrangement joins TRBV7-2 to TRBJ2-2, with a weak D call TRBD2 (5 bases). The CDR3 length is 16 residues. Germline loops: CDR1 SGHTA, CDR2 FQGNSA. V lost 2 bases and J lost 4, with 14 bases in between. The CDR3, as DNA: TGTGCCAGCAGCTTAAATAATATGCGGGCCACCGGGGAGCTGTTTTTT. This sequence encodes CASSLNNMRATGELFF.

J is TRBJ1-2 and V is TRBV20-1, with D perhaps TRBD1 (6 bases). V was trimmed by 5 bases and J by 9 bases, leaving 13 bases between them. The CDR3 loop spans 11 amino acids. The V gene's germline CDR1 is DFQATT and CDR2 SNEGSKA (reference sequence). CDR3 sequence: CSAGRTESYTF. DNA for the CDR3: TGCAGTGCTGGAAGGACAGAGAGCTACACCTTC.

The J gene is TRBJ2-4, the V gene TRBV7-2, with D maybe TRBD2 (5 bases). The CDR3 spans 13 residues. Trimming left V 4 bases short and J 6 bases short, with 10 bases between. The germline V gene encodes CDR1 SGHTA and CDR2 FQGNSA. CDR3 loop: CASSSGGGNIQYF. The CDR3 DNA follows: TGTGCCAGCAGCTCCGGAGGAGGAAACATTCAGTACTTC.

The table lists this clone with a count of one. V is TRBV7-2 and J is TRBJ2-7, with D possibly matching TRBD2 (6 bases). Germline V gene sequence: CDR1 SGHTA, CDR2 FQGNSA. This CDR3 contains 15 residues. The V end lost 4 bases, the J end lost 3 bases, and 16 bases lay between the germline ends. The CDR3 sequence: CASSSGWSGRYEQYF. Written as DNA, the CDR3 is TGTGCCAGCAGCTCAGGGTGGAGCGGGCGCTACGAGCAGTACTTC.

This sequence joins TRBV10-2 and TRBJ2-1, with 10 bases identical to TRBD2. The ends lost 6 bases at V and 7 bases at J; junction bases unmatched: 9. CDR3 length equals 15 residues. CDR1 and CDR2 from the germline V gene are WSHSY and SAAADI. The chain's CDR3 is CASRVAGGKGNEQFF. In DNA form, the CDR3 reads TGCGCCAGCAGGGTAGCGGGAGGAAAAGGGAATGAGCAGTTCTTC.

This clone has a handful of counts. The V call is TRBV2, the J call TRBJ2-7; no clear D. The CDR3 consists of 11 residues. Germline CDR1 reads SNHLY; CDR2 reads FYNNEI. V was trimmed by 4 bases and J by 4 bases, leaving 5 bases between them. The CDR3 spells CASSVEYEQYF. The DNA for the CDR3 is TGTGCCAGCAGTGTTGAGTACGAGCAGTACTTC.

This chain links TRBV18 with TRBJ2-1, with 11 bases lining up with TRBD2. The junction had 12 bases not matched to a gene; V was cut back by 6 bases and J by 5 bases. Germline V lookup: CDR1 KGHSH, CDR2 LQKENI. The CDR3 length is 17 residues. The CDR3 coding sequence is TGTGCCAGCTCTCCTCCACTAGCGGGGGCGGCACACAATGAGCAGTTCTTC. Translating gives CASSPPLAGAAHNEQFF.

The rearrangement links TRBV9 to TRBJ2-7; a possible D gene is TRBD2 (7 bases). Trimming took 4 bases from V and 1 from J, leaving 18 bases between them. This CDR3 has 16 amino acids. The V gene's germline CDR1 is SGDLS and CDR2 YYNGEE. CDR3 protein: CASSPVARGPSYEQYF. CDR3 in DNA: TGTGCCAGCAGCCCCGTCGCGCGGGGGCCGTCCTACGAGCAGTACTTC.

The rearrangement uses TRBV30 and TRBJ1-1, with 10 bases matching TRBD1. Trimming took 2 bases from V and 7 from J; bases not matched to a gene: 10. CDR1 is GTSNPN and CDR2 is SVGIG in the germline V gene (reference sequence). This CDR3 is built from 15 residues. The CDR3 protein is CAWSPGQGELGEAFF. CDR3 nucleotide sequence: TGTGCCTGGAGTCCCGGACAGGGGGAACTCGGTGAAGCTTTCTTT.

The chain is built from TRBV29-1 and TRBJ2-1, with 10 positions matching TRBD1. Unmatched junction bases numbered 12, after V lost 7 bases and J lost 9 bases. The CDR3 contains 14 residues. The germline V gene has CDR1 SQVTM and CDR2 ANQGSEA. CDR3 coding DNA: TGCAGCGCCCAGGACAGGGGGAAGTCCGGTGAGCAGTTCTTC. This encodes CSAQDRGKSGEQFF.

This clone has just one count. The chain uses TRBV28 and TRBJ2-3; D is possibly TRBD1 (6 bases). The germline V gene has CDR1 MDHEN and CDR2 SYDVKM. The CDR3 covers 16 residues. V dropped 4 bases and J dropped 1 base, with 15 bases sitting between them. The CDR3 spells CASSSNFRGRTDTQYF. CDR3 DNA: TGTGCCAGCAGTTCAAACTTCAGGGGACGCACAGATACGCAGTATTTT.

The chain joins TRBV7-2 to TRBJ1-5, with D possibly TRBD1 on 5 matching bases. CDR3 length: 15 residues. Germline V gene data show CDR1 as SGHTA and CDR2 as FQGNSA. V shed 1 base and J shed 3 bases, with 10 bases lying between them. The CDR3 loop is CASSLGGRDNQPQHF. The CDR3 nucleotides read TGTGCCAGCAGCTTAGGAGGCAGGGACAATCAGCCCCAGCATTTT.

The chain is built from TRBV28 and TRBJ1-5; TRBD1 agrees at 10 bases. Germline assignment: CDR1 MDHEN and CDR2 SYDVKM. CDR3 length: 16 residues. V lost 5 bases, J lost 5 bases, and 9 bases stayed unmatched. The CDR3 nucleotides read TGTGCCAGCAGTCCAACGGACAGGGGGATGGATCAGCCCCAGCATTTT. As protein: CASSPTDRGMDQPQHF.

This chain joins TRBV2 and TRBJ1-3; TRBD1 might be the D (5 bases). Trimming removed 8 bases at V and 5 bases at J, with 16 bases between. CDR3 length: 14 residues. Germline values: CDR1 SNHLY, CDR2 FYNNEI. CDR3: CASSEFRGRNTIYF. CDR3 in DNA: TGTGCCAGCTCCGAGTTTAGGGGTCGAAACACCATATATTTT.